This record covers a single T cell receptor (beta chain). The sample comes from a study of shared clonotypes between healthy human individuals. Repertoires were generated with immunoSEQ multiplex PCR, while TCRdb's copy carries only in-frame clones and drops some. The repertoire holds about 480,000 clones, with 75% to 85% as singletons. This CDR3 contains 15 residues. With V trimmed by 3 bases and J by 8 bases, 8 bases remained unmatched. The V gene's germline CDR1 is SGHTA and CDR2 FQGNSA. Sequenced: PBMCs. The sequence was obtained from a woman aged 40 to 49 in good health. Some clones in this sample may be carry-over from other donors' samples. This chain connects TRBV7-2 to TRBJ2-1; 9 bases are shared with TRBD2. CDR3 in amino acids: CASSLASGTRDEQFF. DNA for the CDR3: TGTGCCAGCAGCTTGGCTAGCGGGACCCGGGATGAGCAGTTCTTC.